Each of the 15 T cell receptor beta chains below was sequenced from the same sample in a study of T cell repertoires in cytomegalovirus infection. One entry per CDR3 protein, called by TCRdb with MiXCR from the reads. The sample carries about 69,000 distinct CDR3 sequences, less than 30% recorded once. The antigens for these receptors are not known. Material: CD8+ T cells from cultured PBMCs, obtained from culture after CMV antigen stimulation. All receptors come from a human donor in good health (CMV status not recorded). Some clones in this sample may be carry-over from other donors' samples.

V gene TRBV6-2 or TRBV6-3 combines with J gene TRBJ1-1, with no clear D. Per germline, CDR1 MNHEY and CDR2 SVGEGT. V shed 4 bases and J shed 2 bases, with 5 bases lying between them. There are 12 residues in the CDR3. Here the CDR3 DNA reads TGTGCCAGCAGTTGGCGAAACACTGAAGCTTTCTTT. Residues: CASSWRNTEAFF.

Notes on this clonotype: One end of the junction does not line up with germline, which may come from a read error. The V call is TRBV7-9, the J call TRBJ1-1, with 7 bases that match TRBD1. Looked up from germline, CDR1 is SEHNR and CDR2 is FQNEAQ (reference sequence). This CDR3 is 15 amino acids long. CDR3 amino acids: CVSSLSTGKNTEAFF. Written as DNA, the CDR3 is TGTGTCAGCAGCTTATCGACAGGGAAGAACACTGAAGCTTTCTTT.

On this clonotype itself: At one of its ends the junction is not consistent with the germline gene, which may arise from a read error. This chain links TRBV20-1 with TRBJ1-3; D is unresolved. The CDR3 consists of 13 residues. Germline V gene data show CDR1 as DFQATT and CDR2 as SNEGSKA (reference sequence). The CDR3 region has the DNA TGCAGTGTCAAGGTGGGCTCTAGAAACACCATATATTTT. Translated, it gives CSVKVGSRNTIYF.

V and J are TRBV7-4 and TRBJ1-5, with TRBD1 as a possible D gene (5 bases). This CDR3 is built from 15 residues. The V gene lost 1 base and the J gene lost 0 bases, with 7 bases spanning the gap. Germline CDR1 and CDR2: SGHVT and SQSDAQ. In DNA form, the CDR3 reads TGTGCCAGCAGCTTAGGGAGGGGTAGCAATCAGCCCCAGCATTTT. This sequence encodes CASSLGRGSNQPQHF.

This clonotype has a count of ten or more. The chain recombines TRBV7-9 with TRBJ1-2; no firm D call. CDR1 and CDR2 (germline): SEHNR, FQNEAQ (reference sequence). V lost 6 bases, J lost 0 bases, and 14 bases lay in between. The CDR3 spans 15 residues. The DNA of the CDR3 is TGTGCCAGCAGATACAAAGACCTAGCTAACTATGGCTACACCTTC. Its protein product is CASRYKDLANYGYTF.

This clonotype was seen only a few times. This rearrangement joins TRBV6-5 to TRBJ2-2, with TRBD1 matching 10 bases. Germline lookup yields CDR1 MNHEY and CDR2 SVGAGI. This CDR3 comprises 15 residues. Losses at the gene ends were 8 bases for V and 5 bases for J; bases not matched to a gene: 8. CDR3 nucleotide sequence: TGTGCCAGCGGGGAGACAGGGGGCAAAACCGGGGAGCTGTTTTTT. Residues: CASGETGGKTGELFF.

V gene TRBV27 combines with J gene TRBJ1-1, with TRBD1 identical over 9 bases. The V gene's germline CDR1 is MNHEY and CDR2 SMNVEV (reference sequence). Trimming cost V 5 bases and J 5 bases; bases outside gene matches: 12. CDR3 length equals 16 residues. The CDR3 loop is CASSPWPDRGGTEAFF. The CDR3 bases are TGTGCCAGCAGTCCGTGGCCTGACAGGGGGGGTACTGAAGCTTTCTTT.

The V call is TRBV28, the J call TRBJ1-1; maybe TRBD1 (6 bases). Trimming stripped 5 bases from V and 1 base from J, with 14 bases between. The CDR3 loop spans 15 amino acids. Per the germline V gene, CDR1 is MDHEN and CDR2 is SYDVKM. The CDR3 sequence is CASSENRVTNTEAFF. Written as DNA, the CDR3 is TGTGCCAGCAGTGAAAACAGGGTCACGAACACTGAAGCTTTCTTT.

This clonotype appeared a few times. The chain combines TRBV7-9 with TRBJ1-4, with D possibly TRBD1 on 5 matching bases. This CDR3 has 16 residues. Trimming removed 2 bases from V and 4 bases from J, with 14 bases in between. Germline V gene sequence: CDR1 SEHNR, CDR2 FQNEAQ (reference sequence). The CDR3 coding sequence is TGTGCCAGCAGCTTACGGGAGGGGACCCTTAATGAAAAACTGTTTTTT. Residues: CASSLREGTLNEKLFF.

In its sample, this clonotype was seen many times. The rearrangement links TRBV7-6 to TRBJ2-1; 9 bases line up with TRBD1. V lost 0 bases to trimming and J lost 9 bases; unmatched junction nucleotides: 3. This CDR3 contains 14 residues. CDR1 and CDR2 from the germline V gene are SGHVS and FNYEAQ. CDR3 residues: CASSLARQGGEQFF. The CDR3 DNA sequence: TGTGCCAGCAGCTTAGCGCGACAGGGGGGTGAGCAGTTCTTC.

The chain employs TRBV4-3 and TRBJ2-7, with a weak D call TRBD2 (6 bases). Per germline, CDR1 LGHNA and CDR2 YSLEER. The V and J ends lost 1 base and 3 bases respectively, with 16 bases between them. CDR3 length: 16 residues. This chain's CDR3 is CASSQGGRGSSYEQYF. As DNA, the CDR3 is TGCGCCAGCAGCCAAGGTGGCCGGGGGTCAAGCTACGAGCAGTACTTC.

This clonotype was observed a few times. The V and J genes are TRBV7-2 and TRBJ2-5, with 8 bases matching TRBD2. V dropped 4 bases and J dropped 5; count of bases not matched to a gene: 6. The V gene's germline CDR1 is SGHTA and CDR2 FQGNSA. The CDR3 covers 14 residues. CDR3 DNA sequence: TGTGCCAGCAGCTCACGGGGGGGGATTGAGACCCAGTACTTC. Translated: CASSSRGGIETQYF.

A few counts support this clonotype. The chain recombines TRBV2 with TRBJ2-1, with D perhaps matching TRBD1 (6 bases). The CDR3 length is 12 residues. The ends were cut back, 8 bases at V and 7 bases at J, with 12 bases in the middle. CDR1 is SNHLY and CDR2 is FYNNEI in the germline V gene. The CDR3: CASPGAGNEQFF. The CDR3 bases are TGTGCCAGCCCAGGGGCAGGGAATGAGCAGTTCTTC. The entire variable domain, with the rest obtained from reference TRBV2 and TRBJ2-1, is as follows: EPEVTQTPSHQVTQMGQEVILRCVPISNHLYFYWYRQILGQKVEFLVSFYNNEISEKSEIFDDQFSVERPDGSNFTLKIRSTKLEDSAMYFCASPGAGNEQFFGPGTRLTVL.

V and J are TRBV9 and TRBJ2-1, with unresolved D. From germline, CDR1 is SGDLS and CDR2 YYNGEE. The CDR3 covers 12 residues. Trimming left V 2 bases short and J 9 bases short, with 9 bases between. The CDR3 DNA sequence: TGTGCCAGCAGCGTTAGCAAGGGTGAGCAGTTCTTC. It specifies CASSVSKGEQFF.

This clonotype was seen a few times. J is TRBJ2-2 and V is TRBV4-1; 8 nucleotides match TRBD1. This CDR3 region has 18 residues. CDR1 is MGHRA, CDR2 YSYEKL, per germline. With V trimmed by 0 bases and J by 4 bases, 10 bases remained unmatched. The CDR3 protein is CASSQESVGQGFTGELFF. CDR3 coding DNA: TGCGCCAGCAGCCAAGAGTCGGTTGGACAGGGATTCACCGGGGAGCTGTTTTTT.